This T cell receptor (beta chain) was sequenced in a study of CD4+ T cells in melanoma. A remark on this clone: Its antigen remains unknown.

Clones were sequenced by immunoSEQ multiplex PCR, and TCRdb holds only the in-frame ones, with some missing. Of some 110,000 clones in the sample, approximately 90% were seen once. Germline loops: CDR1 MDHEN, CDR2 SYDVKM. The CDR3 contains 14 residues. Trimming took off 6 bases at V and 5 bases at J, with 16 bases between the two ends. Study outcomes and limitations: Neoantigen-specific CD4+ T cells in melanoma reportedly had diverse differentiation states. CD8+ T cell, macrophage and B cell function reportedly correlated with neoantigen-specific CD4+ T cells.

The clonotype was recovered from a human donor with melanoma. Material: peripheral blood. The chain couples TRBV28 to TRBJ2-5, with D possibly being TRBD1 (5 bases). The CDR3 sequence: CASSANRFQETQYF. CDR3 bases: TGTGCCAGCAGCGCCAACAGGTTCCAGGAGACCCAGTACTTC. The whole variable domain, filled in from reference TRBV28 and TRBJ2-5, reads DVKVTQSSRYLVKRTGEKVFLECVQDMDHENMFWYRQDPGLGLRLIYFSYDVKMKEKGDIPEGYSVSREKKERFSLILESASTNQTSMYLCASSANRFQETQYFGPGTRLLVL.